This T cell receptor beta chain was found in a study of cytotoxic CD8 clonotypes in ibrutinib-treated CLL. Study information: A median roughly 11 months of treatment, range 6 to 36, preceded the collection of response samples.

Libraries were prepared by immunoSEQ multiplex PCR; TCRdb keeps only in-frame clonotypes and omits some of them. In the table there are some 140,000 clones, 80% to 95% of which are singletons. With respect to this clone: Its antigen is as yet unknown.

CDR3 length: 15 amino acids. Trimming shortened V by 2 bases and J by 4 bases, and 14 bases separated the two germline ends. The germline V gene encodes CDR1 SGHTA and CDR2 FQGTGA. Findings and limits, study-wide: Sampling times (in sustained-remission versus progressing patients) were not the same. Clonality, elevated at ibrutinib response, dropped back toward baseline at progression.

The specimen comprised PBMCs, sampled after 12 months of ibrutinib treatment. The chain recombines TRBV7-3 with TRBJ1-2; a possible D gene is TRBD1 (6 bases). This receptor was obtained from a human donor with chronic lymphocytic leukemia. CDR3 sequence reads: CASSLDSTGGYGYTF. Written as DNA, the CDR3 is TGTGCCAGCAGCTTAGACTCGACAGGAGGCTATGGCTACACCTTC.